These 29 T cell receptor beta chains came from one sample sequenced in a study of cytomegalovirus exposure and HLA in healthy donors. It was with 60 Vbeta and 13 Jbeta primers that the PCR ran. Method: immunoSEQ multiplex PCR; TCRdb's copy keeps in-frame clones and lacks some. The table records about 160,000 clones, 71% of them present only once. Sequencing used PBMCs. Receptor source: a woman aged 25-40 years in good health and CMV-seronegative.

The chain has TRBV20-1 and TRBJ2-7; D not resolved. Germline V gene lookup returns CDR1 DFQATT and CDR2 SNEGSKA (reference sequence). Trimming stripped 2 bases from V and 3 bases from J, with 5 bases between. The CDR3 has 11 amino acids. As DNA, the CDR3 is TGCAGTGCTAGACAGAACTACGAGCAGTACTTC. Translated, it gives CSARQNYEQYF.

This sequence joins TRBV6-6 and TRBJ1-5; 7 bases agree with TRBD1. J was trimmed by 7 bases and V by 6 bases; bases with no gene match: 12. The CDR3 loop spans 15 amino acids. From germline, CDR1 is MNHNY and CDR2 SVGAGI (reference sequence). CDR3 nucleotide sequence: TGTGCCAGCAGGTCAGACAGGGACCTTGGGCAGCCCCAGCATTTT. Amino acids: CASRSDRDLGQPQHF.

V gene TRBV9 combines with J gene TRBJ2-1, with TRBD2 matching over 10 bases. The length of the CDR3 is 15 residues. V was pared by 3 bases and J by 4 bases, with 4 bases of the junction left unmatched. Germline lookup yields CDR1 SGDLS and CDR2 YYNGEE. CDR3 nucleotides: TGTGCCAGCAGCGCCGGGACTAGCGAATACAATGAGCAGTTCTTC. Translation: CASSAGTSEYNEQFF. The full variable domain, its missing parts supplied by reference TRBV9 and TRBJ2-1, is DSGVTQTPKHLITATGQRVTLRCSPRSGDLSVYWYQQSLDQGLQFLIQYYNGEERAKGNILERFSAQQFPDLHSELNLSSLELGDSALYFCASSAGTSEYNEQFFGPGTRLTVL.

V usage is TRBV7-7 and J usage is TRBJ2-3; 8 bases agree with TRBD2. After removal of 4 bases from V and 1 base from J, the junction contained 1 base not matched to a gene. From germline, CDR1 is SSHAT and CDR2 FNYEAQ (reference sequence). The CDR3 runs 14 residues. The CDR3 bases are TGTGCCAGCAGCTCCGGGGGGGGCACAGATACGCAGTATTTT. As protein: CASSSGGGTDTQYF.

The chain is built from TRBV27 and TRBJ1-6; 8 positions agree with TRBD1. Germline CDR1 is MNHEY and CDR2 is SMNVEV (reference sequence). V shed 1 base and J 9 bases; nucleotides not matched to a gene: 8. The CDR3 runs to 16 residues. Here the CDR3 reads CASSLFGQGASSPLHF. DNA for the CDR3: TGTGCCAGCAGTTTATTCGGGCAGGGGGCAAGTTCACCCCTCCACTTT.

V is TRBV5-1 and J is TRBJ1-2; TRBD1 might be the D (5 bases). The germline CDR1 and CDR2 sequences are SGHRS and YFSETQ. Trimming stripped 1 base from V and 4 bases from J, with 11 bases between. This CDR3 has 14 residues. The CDR3 is CASSLNGASYGYTF. CDR3 sequence (DNA): TGCGCCAGCAGCTTGAATGGGGCGTCCTATGGCTACACCTTC.

This clone was seen only a few times. The chain links TRBV2 to TRBJ1-4; TRBD1 might be the D (6 bases). V lost 0 bases and J lost 8, with 10 bases in between. Per germline, CDR1 SNHLY and CDR2 FYNNEI. The CDR3 spans 14 residues. The CDR3 sequence: CASSEARTVEKLFF. In nucleotides, the CDR3 is TGTGCCAGCAGTGAAGCGCGGACAGTCGAAAAACTGTTTTTT.

V usage is TRBV5-1 and J usage is TRBJ2-7; TRBD2 agrees at 9 bases. Germline loops: CDR1 SGHRS, CDR2 YFSETQ. With 0 bases clipped from V and 4 bases from J, the junction kept 2 bases outside the gene matches. This CDR3 contains 14 residues. The CDR3 DNA reads as TGCGCCAGCAGCTTGGCTAGCGGGGAGTACGAGCAGTACTTC. Translated: CASSLASGEYEQYF.

The genes are TRBV5-4 and TRBJ2-7; 10 nucleotides line up with TRBD2. The CDR3 is 15 amino acids. The germline CDR1 and CDR2 sequences are SGHNT and YYREEE (reference sequence). J was trimmed by 6 bases and V by 3 bases; bases with no gene match: 9. CDR3 DNA sequence: TGTGCCAGCAGCTCGTCTAGCGGGAGTAGAGTCGAGCAGTACTTC. Protein: CASSSSSGSRVEQYF.

The chain links TRBV5-1 to TRBJ2-3, with TRBD1 as a possible D gene (5 bases). This CDR3 region has 14 residues. The germline V gene has CDR1 SGHRS and CDR2 YFSETQ. V was shortened by 0 bases and J by 4 bases, with 9 bases between the two germline ends. In DNA form, the CDR3 reads TGCGCCAGCAGCTTGGGAGGACAAGCAGATACGCAGTATTTT. Translated: CASSLGGQADTQYF.

V is TRBV7-9 and J is TRBJ2-3, with 13 bases fitting TRBD2. With V trimmed by 5 bases and J by 4 bases, 6 bases remained unmatched. Germline-derived CDR1 and CDR2 are SEHNR and FQNEAQ (reference sequence). This CDR3 comprises 16 residues. The chain's CDR3 is CASSPWTSGGADTQYF. Written as DNA, the CDR3 is TGTGCCAGCAGCCCCTGGACTAGCGGGGGCGCAGATACGCAGTATTTT.

The chain has TRBV7-9 and TRBJ2-7; tentative D call: TRBD2 (6 bases). V was clipped by 4 bases and J by 3 bases, with 7 bases between them. CDR1 and CDR2 from the germline V gene are SEHNR and FQNEAQ (reference sequence). The CDR3 contains 12 residues. As DNA, the CDR3 is TGTGCCAGCAGCTACGGGGGCTACGAGCAGTACTTC. It specifies CASSYGGYEQYF.

V usage is TRBV6-4 and J usage is TRBJ2-3; 7 nucleotides match TRBD2. The trim removed 4 bases at V and 0 bases at J, leaving 4 bases unmatched. This CDR3 is 15 amino acids long. CDR1 is MRHNA, CDR2 SNTAGT, per germline. The DNA for the CDR3 is TGTGCCAGCAGTGTTGAGCGGGGTAGCACAGATACGCAGTATTTT. It yields the protein CASSVERGSTDTQYF.

A few counts support this clone. The rearrangement joins TRBV7-9 to TRBJ1-1, with TRBD1 as a possible D gene (5 bases). CDR1 is SEHNR and CDR2 is FQNEAQ in the germline V gene (reference sequence). CDR3 length equals 13 residues. V was cut by 6 bases and J by 1 base, with 9 bases left in between. CDR3 nucleotide sequence: TGTGCCAGCAGACCCCAGGGGAACACTGAAGCTTTCTTT. It specifies CASRPQGNTEAFF.

This rearrangement joins TRBV9 to TRBJ2-1; 10 bases are a match to TRBD2. Germline V gene lookup returns CDR1 SGDLS and CDR2 YYNGEE. The CDR3 runs 15 residues. V shed 0 bases and J 8 bases; nucleotides not matched to a gene: 5. CDR3 residues: CASSVEGTSEYEQFF. The CDR3 DNA is TGTGCCAGCAGCGTAGAAGGGACTAGCGAATATGAGCAGTTCTTC.

The CDR3: CASSFTSGGFQETQYF. The CDR3 region has the DNA TGTGCCAGCAGCTTCACTAGCGGGGGGTTCCAAGAGACCCAGTACTTC. This rearrangement joins TRBV9 to TRBJ2-5, with 12 bases lining up with TRBD2. This CDR3 region has 16 residues. V lost 4 bases to trimming and J lost 1 base; unmatched junction nucleotides: 5. Germline CDR1 and CDR2: SGDLS and YYNGEE.

This clone turned up a few times. The V and J genes are TRBV9 and TRBJ1-2, with D perhaps matching TRBD1 (6 bases). The ends were cut back, 4 bases at V and 3 bases at J, with 16 bases in the middle. Looked up from germline, CDR1 is SGDLS and CDR2 is YYNGEE. This CDR3 contains 15 residues. The CDR3 DNA sequence: TGTGCCAGCAGCCCGTCGGGCGGGGGCGACTATGGCTACACCTTC. Amino acids: CASSPSGGGDYGYTF. The entire variable domain, with the rest obtained from reference TRBV9 and TRBJ1-2, is as follows: DSGVTQTPKHLITATGQRVTLRCSPRSGDLSVYWYQQSLDQGLQFLIQYYNGEERAKGNILERFSAQQFPDLHSELNLSSLELGDSALYFCASSPSGGGDYGYTFGSGTRLTVV.

A few counts support this clone. The chain employs TRBV7-3 and TRBJ2-1; D may be TRBD2 (5 bases). The CDR3 consists of 15 residues. The germline gives CDR1 SGHTA, CDR2 FQGTGA. V gave up 3 bases and J gave up 11 bases, with 20 bases separating them. The chain's CDR3 is CASSLTDGGTMKQFF. The CDR3 DNA follows: TGTGCCAGCAGCTTGACGGACGGAGGAACAATGAAGCAGTTCTTC.

The V call is TRBV9, the J call TRBJ1-3; D is uncertain. Germline V lookup: CDR1 SGDLS, CDR2 YYNGEE. The V end lost 0 bases, the J end lost 2 bases, and 9 bases lay between the germline ends. The CDR3 is made up of 15 amino acids. The CDR3 nucleotides are TGTGCCAGCAGCGTAGTGGGCAGCCCTGGAAACACCATATATTTT. Translation: CASSVVGSPGNTIYF.

V is TRBV28 and J is TRBJ1-5, with no clear D. Germline V lookup: CDR1 MDHEN, CDR2 SYDVKM. The CDR3 runs to 12 residues. Deletions cut 4 bases from V and 7 bases from J, with 8 bases between. DNA for the CDR3: TGTGCCAGCAGTTCCCTTGGCCAGCCCCAGCATTTT. This gives the protein CASSSLGQPQHF.

This chain connects TRBV5-1 to TRBJ2-7; TRBD2 aligns across 9 bases. The CDR3 spans 17 residues. V shed 0 bases, J shed 1 base, and the junction held 8 bases outside the gene matches. CDR1 is SGHRS, CDR2 YFSETQ, per germline. The CDR3 DNA reads TGCGCCAGCAGCTTGGCTAAAAGACTAGCGGATTCCTACGAGCAGTACTTC. Encoded protein: CASSLAKRLADSYEQYF.

This clone was recorded a few times. The J gene is TRBJ2-2, the V gene TRBV29-1, with 7 bases lining up with TRBD2. This CDR3 has 13 amino acids. Unmatched junction bases numbered 1, after V lost 4 bases and J lost 2 bases. Germline loops: CDR1 SQVTM, CDR2 ANQGSEA. The CDR3 protein is CSVGGSNTGELFF. The CDR3 nucleotides are TGCAGCGTTGGCGGGAGTAACACCGGGGAGCTGTTTTTT.

This chain links TRBV11-2 with TRBJ2-7; 9 nucleotides align to TRBD1. Germline V gene data show CDR1 as SGHAT and CDR2 as FQNNGV. V trimming: 5 bases; J trimming: 2 bases; junction bases outside the gene matches: 4. CDR3 size: 14 residues. The CDR3 bases are TGTGCCAGCAGCCCGGGACAGGGTGCCTACGAGCAGTACTTC. Translation: CASSPGQGAYEQYF.

The chain joins TRBV5-4 to TRBJ2-7; 7 nucleotides match TRBD2. The CDR3 sequence is 16 residues long. Germline V gene sequence: CDR1 SGHNT, CDR2 YYREEE (reference sequence). V dropped 4 bases and J dropped 0; count of bases not matched to a gene: 10. CDR3 in amino acids: CASSPRRAGTSYEQYF. In nucleotides, the CDR3 is TGTGCCAGCAGCCCGCGGAGAGCGGGGACCTCCTACGAGCAGTACTTC.

The rearrangement joins TRBV7-9 to TRBJ1-1; D is uncertain. V was clipped by 5 bases and J by 5 bases, with 12 bases between them. Germline V gene sequence: CDR1 SEHNR, CDR2 FQNEAQ (reference sequence). CDR3 length equals 13 residues. CDR3 protein: CASSGTEGTEAFF. Written as DNA, the CDR3 is TGTGCCAGCAGCGGCACAGAGGGAACTGAAGCTTTCTTT.

The sample holds one count of this clone. The chain links TRBV5-1 to TRBJ1-4, with TRBD1 matching over 8 bases. The CDR3 runs to 16 residues. The ends lost 0 bases at V and 7 bases at J; junction bases unmatched: 8. Germline V gives CDR1 SGHRS, CDR2 YFSETQ. For the CDR3, the DNA is TGCGCCAGCAGCTTGGGGGTCGGACAGGGAGTTGAAAAACTGTTTTTT. This translates into CASSLGVGQGVEKLFF. Drawing the rest from reference TRBV5-1 and TRBJ1-4, the complete variable domain is KAGVTQTPRYLIKTRGQQVTLSCSPISGHRSVSWYQQTPGQGLQFLFEYFSETQRNKGNFPGRFSGRQFSNSRSEMNVSTLELGDSALYLCASSLGVGQGVEKLFFGSGTQLSVL.

Here the CDR3 DNA reads TGTGCCAGTGCAGGGACTAGCGGGAGCGGTGAGCAGTTCTTC. This codes for CASAGTSGSGEQFF. This chain connects TRBV19 to TRBJ2-1; 14 positions agree with TRBD2. Germline assignment: CDR1 LNHDA and CDR2 SQIVND (reference sequence). Trimming at V came to 8 bases and at J to 9 bases, leaving 6 bases not matched to a gene. The CDR3 extends over 14 amino acids.

CDR3 loop: CASSSSGGAPDTQYF. DNA for the CDR3: TGCGCCAGCAGCTCCTCCGGGGGGGCCCCAGATACGCAGTATTTT. This sequence joins TRBV5-1 and TRBJ2-3, with 8 bases identical to TRBD2. Germline V gives CDR1 SGHRS, CDR2 YFSETQ. CDR3 length: 15 amino acids. Unmatched junction bases numbered 7, after V lost 3 bases and J lost 4 bases.

The chain recombines TRBV7-6 with TRBJ2-7; 8 bases are shared with TRBD2. The V segment lost 8 bases and the J segment 3 bases; nucleotides outside the gene matches: 9. The CDR3 runs to 14 residues. Germline V gives CDR1 SGHVS, CDR2 FNYEAQ. The CDR3 region is CASSGSGSIYEQYF. For the CDR3, the DNA is TGTGCCAGCTCCGGGAGCGGGAGCATCTACGAGCAGTACTTC.